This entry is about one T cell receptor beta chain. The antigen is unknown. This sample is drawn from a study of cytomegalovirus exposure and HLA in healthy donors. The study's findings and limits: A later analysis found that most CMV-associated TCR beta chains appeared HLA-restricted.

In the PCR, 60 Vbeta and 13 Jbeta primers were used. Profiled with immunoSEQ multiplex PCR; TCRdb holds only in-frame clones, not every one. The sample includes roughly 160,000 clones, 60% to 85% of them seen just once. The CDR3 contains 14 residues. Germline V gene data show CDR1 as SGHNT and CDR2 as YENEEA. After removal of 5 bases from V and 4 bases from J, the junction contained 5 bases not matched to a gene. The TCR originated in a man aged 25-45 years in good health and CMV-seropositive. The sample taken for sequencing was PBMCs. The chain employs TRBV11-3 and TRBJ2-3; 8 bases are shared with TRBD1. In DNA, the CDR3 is TGTGCCAGCAGCCAAGCGACAGGGGCAGATACGCAGTATTTT. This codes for CASSQATGADTQYF.